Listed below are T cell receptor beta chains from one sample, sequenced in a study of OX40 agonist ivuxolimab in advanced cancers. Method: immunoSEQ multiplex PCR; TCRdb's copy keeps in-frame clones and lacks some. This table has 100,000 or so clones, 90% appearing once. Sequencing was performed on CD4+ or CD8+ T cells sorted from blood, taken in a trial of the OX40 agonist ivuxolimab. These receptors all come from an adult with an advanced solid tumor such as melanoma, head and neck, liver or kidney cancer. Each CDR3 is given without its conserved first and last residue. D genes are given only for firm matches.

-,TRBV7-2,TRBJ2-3,ASSLGSVRDTQY
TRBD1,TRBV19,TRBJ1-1,ASSIKIIDRGRVYTEAF
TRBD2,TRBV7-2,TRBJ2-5,ASSPQVAGGPYQETQY
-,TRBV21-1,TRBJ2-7,ASSKGEGRLIEQY
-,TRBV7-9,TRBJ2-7,ASSLEAGLR
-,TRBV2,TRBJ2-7,ASSWSPGHTTYEQY
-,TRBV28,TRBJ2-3,ASRGGASGTDTQY
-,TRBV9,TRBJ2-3,ASSPLEIAQY
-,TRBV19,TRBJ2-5,ASSAPGWTQY
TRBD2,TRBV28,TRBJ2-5,ASRYSGSQETQY
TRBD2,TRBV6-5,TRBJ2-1,ASSLQAGGPGEQF
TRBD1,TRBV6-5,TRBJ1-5,ASSYRQGLNQPQH
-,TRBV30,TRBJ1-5,AWNLRGADNQPQH
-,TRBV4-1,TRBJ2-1,ASSHAYRASYNEQF
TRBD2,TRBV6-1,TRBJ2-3,ASLGTSGSGDTQY
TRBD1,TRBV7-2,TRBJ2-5,ASSTTGGWETQY
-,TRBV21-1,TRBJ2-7,ARRDCSYEQY
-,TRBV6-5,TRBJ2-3,AIRRSGSTDTQY
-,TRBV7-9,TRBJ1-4,ASSSPPRGRADNEKLF
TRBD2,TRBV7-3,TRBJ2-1,ASSLIASGMGEQF
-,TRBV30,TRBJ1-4,AWSEMSELF
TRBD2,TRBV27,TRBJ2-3,ASSLRLAGGPGTQY
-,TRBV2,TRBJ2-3,ASKKGGTDTQY
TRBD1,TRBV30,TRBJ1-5,AWSVQGNQPQH
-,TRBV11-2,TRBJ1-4,ASSPGRTYGKLF
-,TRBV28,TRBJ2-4,ASTIGDIQY
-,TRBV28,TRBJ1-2,ASSLLGGSAGYT